The table lists the clone carrying this TCR beta chain with a few counts. The CDR3 contains 16 residues. V was pared by 5 bases and J by 2 bases, with 3 bases of the junction left unmatched. Germline loops: CDR1 DFQATT, CDR2 SNEGSKA (reference sequence). This record belongs to a study of CDR3 diversity in severe acne. Each CDR3 protein is one row after TCRdb ran MiXCR on the PCR reads. Seen here are tens of thousands of distinct CDR3 sequences, under 65% observed once, and the top ten hold over 11%. This TCR was recovered from a male donor in good health, without acne. Sequenced sample: blood. This chain links TRBV20-1 with TRBJ2-1; 16 positions agree with TRBD2. The CDR3 reads CSAFGTSGGAYNEQFF. The CDR3 region has the DNA TGCAGTGCTTTTGGGACTAGCGGGGGGGCCTACAATGAGCAGTTCTTC.